Following are 21 T cell receptor beta chains from one sample sequenced in a study of identical twins. A single record per CDR3 protein comes from TCRdb applying MiXCR to the 5' RACE reads. The sample records about 720,000 distinct CDR3 sequences, 15% to 20% being singletons. This sample was shared with a second study, whose subject was T cells expressing NK-cell markers.

Sequencing was done on a sample of PBMCs. The receptors here all came from a woman aged 18-29 years in good health.

This clonotype was seen a few times. A read error may account for a junction end that differs from germline. This chain uses TRBV10-1 with TRBJ2-2; 11 bases map to TRBD2. Germline V gene sequence: CDR1 WNHNN, CDR2 SYGVQD (reference sequence). The CDR3 length is 18 residues. The DNA for the CDR3 is TGCGCCAGCGGTGAGGCTAGCGGGAGGACGCCCCATACCGGGGAGCTGTTTTTT. This encodes CASGEASGRTPHTGELFF.

This clonotype appeared a few times. The chain is built from TRBV20-1 and TRBJ1-4; D gene ambiguous. The CDR3 contains 13 residues. V was shortened by 1 base and J by 6 bases, with 9 bases between the two germline ends. Germline V gene data show CDR1 as DFQATT and CDR2 as SNEGSKA (reference sequence). CDR3 nucleotide sequence: TGCAGTGCTAGAGGCGGACCGGATGAAAAACTGTTTTTT. Encoded protein: CSARGGPDEKLFF.

The sample holds many counts of this clonotype. The chain combines TRBV6-2 or TRBV6-3 with TRBJ2-2; 13 nucleotides align to TRBD2. The CDR3 is made up of 15 amino acids. Germline loops: CDR1 MNHEY, CDR2 SVGEGT. V lost 5 bases, J lost 8 bases, and 5 bases stayed unmatched. CDR3 loop: CASSLGLAGVGELFF. The CDR3 DNA follows: TGTGCCAGCAGTCTAGGACTAGCGGGAGTAGGGGAGCTGTTTTTT.

The chain is built from TRBV9 and TRBJ2-2; TRBD2 might be the D (5 bases). There are 13 residues in the CDR3. The V gene lost 3 bases and the J gene lost 7 bases, with 10 bases spanning the gap. Per germline, CDR1 SGDLS and CDR2 YYNGEE. The CDR3 region has the DNA TGTGCCAGCAGCGCCGGAGGCAGCGGGGAGCTGTTTTTT. Its protein product is CASSAGGSGELFF.

This clonotype appeared many times. V usage is TRBV7-2 and J usage is TRBJ1-2; 8 nucleotides line up with TRBD1. Germline loops: CDR1 SGHTA, CDR2 FQGNSA. V lost 6 bases, J lost 0 bases, and 3 bases stayed unmatched. CDR3 size: 14 residues. The CDR3 is CASSLDRANYGYTF. The CDR3 nucleotides are TGTGCCAGCAGTTTGGACAGGGCTAACTATGGCTACACCTTC.

The chain links TRBV12-3 or TRBV12-4 to TRBJ2-1, with D tentatively TRBD2 (5 bases). The CDR3 is 14 amino acids. With 6 bases removed from V and 3 bases from J, the gap between germline ends came to 12 bases. CDR3 amino acids: CASRADGFYNEQFF. CDR3 bases: TGTGCCAGCAGAGCGGACGGGTTCTACAATGAGCAGTTCTTC.

A few counts support this clonotype. The V and J genes are TRBV10-2 and TRBJ2-2; D is ambiguous. Trimming took 11 bases from V and 0 from J, leaving 13 bases between them. Germline CDR1 WSHSY, CDR2 SAAADI. The CDR3 extends over 14 amino acids. CDR3 residues: CASRWAANTGELFF. The CDR3 DNA is TGCGCCTCCCGGTGGGCCGCGAACACCGGGGAGCTGTTTTTT.

This clonotype showed up just a few times. This chain joins TRBV7-9 and TRBJ1-1; the D gene is possibly TRBD1 (5 bases). V lost 11 bases and J 3 bases, leaving 16 bases between the germline ends. Germline V gives CDR1 SEHNR, CDR2 FQNEAQ (reference sequence). The CDR3 has 13 residues. The CDR3: CAGGTAGDTEAFF. The CDR3 bases are TGTGCCGGTGGGACTGCTGGTGACACTGAAGCTTTCTTT. Filled out from reference TRBV7-9 and TRBJ1-1, the complete variable domain reads DTGVSQNPRHKITKRGQNVTFRCDPISEHNRLYWYRQTLGQGPEFLTYFQNEAQLEKSRLLSDRFSAERPKGSFSTLEIQRTEQGDSAMYLCAGGTAGDTEAFFGQGTRLTVV.

V gene TRBV12-3 or TRBV12-4 combines with J gene TRBJ2-4; TRBD1 is a possible D gene (6 bases). V shed 6 bases and J shed 0 bases, with 12 bases lying between them. CDR3 size: 15 residues. CDR3 loop: CASRGTTVAKNIQYF. DNA of the CDR3: TGTGCCAGCAGGGGGACAACTGTAGCCAAAAACATTCAGTACTTC.

This clonotype was seen only a few times. The chain carries TRBV20-1 and TRBJ1-2; no firm D call. There are 14 residues in the CDR3. Looked up from germline, CDR1 is DFQATT and CDR2 is SNEGSKA (reference sequence). Trimming stripped 1 base from V and 6 bases from J, with 15 bases between. CDR3 nucleotide sequence: TGCAGTGCTAGAGGAAGACACGATCATCATGGCTACACCTTC. Its translation: CSARGRHDHHGYTF.

This clonotype was detected many times. The V call is TRBV29-1, the J call TRBJ2-7, with D tentatively TRBD1 (8 bases). The V and J ends lost 5 bases and 4 bases respectively, with 18 bases between them. CDR1 is SQVTM and CDR2 is ANQGSEA in the germline V gene. The CDR3 runs to 14 residues. CDR3 in DNA: TGCAGCGTTCTGAGCGGGACAGGATCATACGAGCAGTACTTC. It yields the protein CSVLSGTGSYEQYF.

V gene TRBV5-1 combines with J gene TRBJ2-7; D tentatively reads TRBD1 or TRBD2 (6 bases each). Trimming left V 0 bases short and J 4 bases short, with 14 bases between. CDR1 is SGHRS and CDR2 is YFSETQ in the germline V gene. The CDR3 consists of 15 residues. CDR3 amino acids: CASSLGGALPYEQYF. The CDR3 region has the DNA TGCGCCAGCAGCTTGGGGGGGGCCCTTCCTTACGAGCAGTACTTC.

V gene TRBV7-9 combines with J gene TRBJ2-7; D is uncertain. Trimming shortened V by 6 bases and J by 6 bases, and 12 bases separated the two germline ends. Germline V gene sequence: CDR1 SEHNR, CDR2 FQNEAQ (reference sequence). This CDR3 spans 12 amino acids. CDR3 sequence reads: CASRIRDGEQYF. CDR3 nucleotides: TGTGCCAGCAGGATACGTGACGGCGAGCAGTACTTC.

This clonotype occurred a few times. The genes are TRBV3-1 and TRBJ1-2; D ambiguous. Trimming cost V 8 bases and J 1 base, with 14 bases left between them. The germline CDR1 and CDR2 sequences are LGHDT and YNNKEL (reference sequence). There are 14 residues in the CDR3. Written as DNA, the CDR3 is TGTGCCAGCGGCCGGCCTGGGGATAACTATGGCTACACCTTC. Its protein product is CASGRPGDNYGYTF.

This chain links TRBV10-1 with TRBJ2-1, with 9 bases aligning to TRBD1. The CDR3 contains 16 residues. The J segment lost 7 bases and the V segment lost 6 bases, leaving 13 bases of the junction unmatched. CDR1 is WNHNN and CDR2 is SYGVQD in the germline V gene (reference sequence). This CDR3 is CASSENPGQGMNEQFF. CDR3 sequence (DNA): TGCGCCAGCAGCGAGAATCCGGGACAGGGTATGAATGAGCAGTTCTTC.

J is TRBJ1-5 and V is TRBV5-1, with 7 positions matching TRBD1. V lost 0 bases to trimming and J lost 6 bases; unmatched junction nucleotides: 6. Germline assignment: CDR1 SGHRS and CDR2 YFSETQ. CDR3 size: 15 residues. The CDR3 sequence is CASSLDRGIGQPQHF. DNA for the CDR3: TGCGCCAGCAGCTTGGACAGGGGCATAGGTCAGCCCCAGCATTTT.

The sample holds many counts of this clonotype. The J gene is TRBJ1-4, the V gene TRBV7-8; perhaps TRBD1 as D (5 bases). The V gene's germline CDR1 is SGHVS and CDR2 FQNEAQ. This CDR3 contains 18 residues. V was pared by 5 bases and J by 10 bases, with 29 bases between. The CDR3 region is CASSPTKGAPQGEGKLFF. In DNA, the CDR3 is TGTGCCAGCAGCCCAACCAAAGGGGCGCCCCAGGGAGAGGGAAAACTGTTTTTT.

The chain has TRBV10-3 and TRBJ1-2, with D uncertain. Germline V CDR1 and CDR2: ENHRY, SYGVKD. V lost 2 bases and J 3 bases, leaving 10 bases between the germline ends. The CDR3 totals 14 residues. The CDR3 is CAISESHGDYGYTF. As DNA, the CDR3 is TGTGCCATCAGTGAGAGCCACGGAGACTATGGCTACACCTTC.

This clonotype appeared a few times. The chain carries TRBV7-9 and TRBJ2-7; D is uncertain. This CDR3 is 15 amino acids long. V dropped 6 bases and J dropped 4 bases, with 19 bases sitting between them. CDR1 is SEHNR and CDR2 is FQNEAQ in the germline V gene (reference sequence). CDR3 sequence (DNA): TGTGCCAGCAGTGATACTCGGTTCTCGATTTACGAGCAGTACTTC. Its translation: CASSDTRFSIYEQYF.

This chain joins TRBV27 and TRBJ2-7; 8 bases match TRBD2. The CDR3 sequence is 15 residues long. Trimming took 7 bases from V and 2 from J; bases not matched to a gene: 10. Germline V gene data show CDR1 as MNHEY and CDR2 as SMNVEV (reference sequence). The CDR3 DNA reads TGTGCCAGCACTGGGAGGCGCGGGGGGACCTACGAGCAGTACTTC. Protein product: CASTGRRGGTYEQYF.

This chain connects TRBV20-1 to TRBJ2-1; 10 positions match TRBD2. CDR1 and CDR2 from the germline V gene are DFQATT and SNEGSKA (reference sequence). V was pared by 5 bases and J by 4 bases, with 8 bases of the junction left unmatched. The CDR3 sequence is 15 residues long. CDR3 loop: CSALTGTSAYNEQFF. CDR3 bases: TGCAGTGCTTTGACCGGGACTAGCGCATACAATGAGCAGTTCTTC.